Listed here are 23 T cell receptor beta chains from one sample, sequenced in a study of T-cell reconstitution after alpha-beta-depleted transplantation in children. For TCRbeta, the library was prepared with unique molecular identifiers. TCRdb reprocessed the PCR reads via MiXCR and lists one record per CDR3 protein. Of a few hundred thousand distinct CDR3 sequences listed, approximately 9.5% are singletons. This sample comprised PBMCs from the stem cell graft donor, obtained from the stem cell graft. These receptors were collected from a human donor who donated a stem cell graft to a child with acute lymphoblastic leukemia.

This clonotype was seen a few times. The chain combines TRBV24-1 with TRBJ2-1; tentatively, D is TRBD1 (5 bases). Germline CDR1 is KGHDR and CDR2 is SFDVKD. The CDR3 length is 16 residues. Trimming took off 4 bases at V and 1 base at J, with 13 bases between the two ends. In nucleotides, the CDR3 is TGTGCCACCAGTGACCCTACAGGTTCTTCCTACAATGAGCAGTTCTTC. It yields the protein CATSDPTGSSYNEQFF.

In its sample, this clonotype was seen many times. The rearrangement joins TRBV6-2 or TRBV6-3 to TRBJ2-1; 10 bases match TRBD1. This CDR3 has 14 amino acids. CDR1 and CDR2 (germline): MNHEY, SVGEGT. V shed 7 bases and J 7 bases; nucleotides not matched to a gene: 7. The CDR3 is CASKGTGALNEQFF. CDR3 in DNA: TGTGCCAGCAAAGGGACAGGGGCCCTGAATGAGCAGTTCTTC.

V usage is TRBV18 and J usage is TRBJ1-5, with 8 bases lining up with TRBD1. J gave up 5 bases and V 4 bases, and 7 bases lay outside the gene matches. In germline, CDR1 is KGHSH, CDR2 LQKENI. The CDR3 is made up of 15 amino acids. CDR3 bases: TGTGCCAGCTCACTAGGGACAGGTTTTTATCAGCCCCAGCATTTT. Amino acid sequence: CASSLGTGFYQPQHF.

The CDR3 DNA sequence: TGTGCCAGCAGCTTAGTCGGGACAGGCGAGGGTTCCGGGGAGCTGTTTTTT. Translated, it gives CASSLVGTGEGSGELFF. J is TRBJ2-2 and V is TRBV7-2, with TRBD1 identical over 8 bases. CDR1 is SGHTA and CDR2 is FQGNSA in the germline V gene. V trimming: 1 base; J trimming: 6 bases; junction bases outside the gene matches: 10. There are 17 residues in the CDR3.

The chain joins TRBV2 to TRBJ1-1; maybe TRBD1 (5 bases). The germline CDR1 and CDR2 sequences are SNHLY and FYNNEI. V was pared by 6 bases and J by 6 bases, with 14 bases between. CDR3 size: 13 residues. This CDR3 reads CASSNVGVAEAFF. The CDR3 nucleotides read TGTGCCAGCAGCAATGTGGGGGTTGCTGAAGCTTTCTTT.

The genes are TRBV5-5 and TRBJ2-5; D is uncertain. Trimming cost V 0 bases and J 3 bases, with 9 bases left between them. The CDR3 consists of 14 residues. Germline CDR1 SGHKS, CDR2 YYEKEE (reference sequence). CDR3 bases: TGTGCCAGCAGCTTGGGGCCAGGAGAAGAGACCCAGTACTTC. As protein: CASSLGPGEETQYF.

This clonotype was recorded a few times. CDR3 nucleotides: TGTGCCAGCAGCTTGGCCGGCCATCAGCCCCAGCATTTT. Amino acid sequence: CASSLAGHQPQHF. This chain joins TRBV5-6 and TRBJ1-5, with D unclear. Germline V CDR1 and CDR2: SGHDT, YYEEEE. The CDR3 consists of 13 residues. Trimming took off 0 bases at V and 5 bases at J, with 6 bases between the two ends.

Comment on this clonotype: The junction and the germline gene differ at one end; a read error may be behind it. The rearrangement uses TRBV6-2 or TRBV6-3 and TRBJ2-1; possibly TRBD1 for D (6 bases). Germline V gives CDR1 MNHEY, CDR2 SVGEGT. CDR3 length: 14 amino acids. CDR3 in amino acids: CASRQGRSFNEQFF. The CDR3 DNA follows: TGTGCCAGCAGACAGGGAAGGTCCTTCAATGAGCAGTTCTTC.

The rearrangement joins TRBV6-1 to TRBJ1-1; D is possibly TRBD1 (6 bases). This CDR3 has 15 amino acids. CDR1 is MNHNS and CDR2 is SASEGT in the germline V gene. V was trimmed by 0 bases and J by 6 bases, leaving 14 bases between them. The DNA of the CDR3 is TGTGCCAGCAGTGAAGCTAGGGGGTTAAGAGCTGAAGCTTTCTTT. As protein: CASSEARGLRAEAFF.

This clonotype was observed many times. V usage is TRBV6-6 and J usage is TRBJ2-3; TRBD1 matches at 7 bases. The V gene end was trimmed by 8 bases and the J gene end by 1 base; junction bases not matched to a gene: 3. Germline values: CDR1 MNHNY, CDR2 SVGAGI (reference sequence). The CDR3 is made up of 13 amino acids. The CDR3 sequence is CASYGQGTDTQYF. The CDR3 DNA is TGTGCCAGCTACGGACAGGGCACAGATACGCAGTATTTT.

This clonotype was observed a handful of times. The rearrangement uses TRBV18 and TRBJ2-3; 13 positions agree with TRBD2. The CDR3 covers 16 residues. Germline lookup yields CDR1 KGHSH and CDR2 LQKENI. Unmatched junction bases numbered 8, after V lost 5 bases and J lost 6 bases. CDR3 nucleotides: TGTGCCAGCTCAGGAACCGGGACTAGCGGGGTTGATACGCAGTATTTT. This sequence encodes CASSGTGTSGVDTQYF.

This clonotype was counted at least ten times. The gene calls are TRBV5-1 and TRBJ2-1; the match to TRBD2 covers 12 bases. V trimming: 0 bases; J trimming: 8 bases; junction bases outside the gene matches: 6. Germline CDR1 SGHRS, CDR2 YFSETQ. CDR3 length: 16 residues. The CDR3 is CASSLVSSGGADEQFF. For the CDR3, the DNA is TGCGCCAGCAGCTTGGTTTCTAGCGGGGGGGCCGATGAGCAGTTCTTC.

At least ten counts were recorded for this clonotype. The rearrangement joins TRBV4-2 to TRBJ1-1; possible D gene TRBD1, 6 bases. V was cut by 3 bases and J by 7 bases, with 15 bases left in between. The CDR3 has 14 residues. CDR1 is LGHNA and CDR2 is YNFKEQ in the germline V gene. The CDR3 DNA reads as TGTGCCAGCAGCCATACACTAGGACAGTATGAAGCTTTCTTT. This encodes CASSHTLGQYEAFF.

This clonotype showed up many times. The rearrangement joins TRBV10-3 to TRBJ2-7; 7 bases line up with TRBD1. This CDR3 has 14 residues. Germline loops: CDR1 ENHRY, CDR2 SYGVKD. Losses at the gene ends were 5 bases for V and 3 bases for J; bases not matched to a gene: 7. In DNA, the CDR3 is TGTGCCATCAGTCCCAACCGGGACAGCTACGAGCAGTACTTC. This sequence encodes CAISPNRDSYEQYF.

This clonotype was recorded a few times. The V gene is TRBV12-3 or TRBV12-4, the J gene TRBJ1-1, with no clear D. This CDR3 spans 13 amino acids. Trimming pared 3 bases from V and 9 bases from J, leaving 14 bases between. The CDR3 DNA is TGTGCCAGCAGTTTTTCTTCGGCGGAAAAAGCTTTCTTT. Protein: CASSFSSAEKAFF.

This clonotype was observed a few times. The CDR3 region is CASSPGQGSGANVLTF. The CDR3 nucleotides read TGTGCCAGCAGTCCGGGACAGGGCTCTGGGGCCAACGTCCTGACTTTC. This rearrangement joins TRBV12-3 or TRBV12-4 to TRBJ2-6; the match to TRBD1 covers 9 bases. The CDR3 runs 16 residues. V lost 5 bases and J lost 0; bases outside the gene matches: 2.

The sample holds many counts of this clonotype. This chain joins TRBV7-2 and TRBJ2-2, with TRBD1 identical over 7 bases. CDR1 is SGHTA, CDR2 FQGNSA, per germline. Trimming removed 4 bases from V and 0 bases from J; junction bases left unmatched: 5. The CDR3 loop spans 16 amino acids. CDR3 loop: CASSSQGLANTGELFF. Here the CDR3 DNA reads TGTGCCAGCAGCTCACAGGGGCTGGCGAACACCGGGGAGCTGTTTTTT.

This clonotype was seen repeatedly, ten times or more. V is TRBV20-1 and J is TRBJ2-7; D unclear. This CDR3 comprises 14 residues. The V and J ends lost 3 bases and 5 bases respectively, with 17 bases between them. Germline V gene lookup returns CDR1 DFQATT and CDR2 SNEGSKA (reference sequence). CDR3 residues: CSASLPVGVHEQYF. For the CDR3, the DNA is TGCAGTGCTAGTCTACCAGTCGGTGTCCACGAGCAGTACTTC.

This clonotype was observed a handful of times. This chain links TRBV5-1 with TRBJ1-6; TRBD1 matches at 9 bases. The CDR3 loop spans 14 amino acids. V dropped 4 bases and J dropped 10; count of bases not matched to a gene: 6. Germline CDR1 reads SGHRS; CDR2 reads YFSETQ. CDR3 coding DNA: TGCGCCAGCAGCCGACAGGGGGGAGGATCACCCCTCCACTTT. Its protein is CASSRQGGGSPLHF.

This clonotype occurred many times. J is TRBJ1-3 and V is TRBV12-3 or TRBV12-4, with unresolved D. The CDR3 length is 13 residues. V lost 2 bases and J lost 4, with 6 bases in between. CDR3 in amino acids: CASSLNRGNTIYF. Written as DNA, the CDR3 is TGTGCCAGCAGTTTAAACCGAGGAAACACCATATATTTT.

This clonotype has at least ten counts. The J gene is TRBJ2-3, the V gene TRBV10-3; the D is unclear. This CDR3 has 16 residues. V was trimmed by 0 bases and J by 0 bases, leaving 10 bases between them. Per the germline V gene, CDR1 is ENHRY and CDR2 is SYGVKD. This CDR3 reads CAISESRGPSTDTQYF. As DNA, the CDR3 is TGTGCCATCAGTGAGTCTAGAGGACCGAGCACAGATACGCAGTATTTT.

This clonotype was counted many times. The J gene is TRBJ2-2, the V gene TRBV7-6; D perhaps matches TRBD2 (6 bases). V shed 1 base and J shed 0 bases, with 9 bases lying between them. Germline CDR1 is SGHVS and CDR2 is FNYEAQ. This CDR3 region has 16 residues. DNA of the CDR3: TGTGCCAGCAGCTTAGTCTCTAGCGCGAACACCGGGGAGCTGTTTTTT. As protein: CASSLVSSANTGELFF.

This sequence joins TRBV21-1 and TRBJ2-1; TRBD2 reflects the table's D call only, with no check against the DNA. TRBV21-1 is given as a pseudogene. The CDR3 sequence is 14 residues long. CDR3 loop: CASTHGGPQDEQFF. In DNA form, the CDR3 reads TGTGCCAGCACCCACGGAGGACCCCAGGATGAGCAGTTCTTC.